The next 24 T cell receptor beta chains were all read from a single sample in a study of cytomegalovirus exposure and HLA in healthy donors (dated by TCRdb to about 2017). To prepare the library, the immunoSEQ multiplex PCR assay was applied. A mixture of 60 forward primers for TCR Vbeta segments and 13 reverse primers for TCR Jbeta segments was used in the multiplex PCR. Drawn from immuneACCESS, this table holds only the in-frame rearrangements with V and J called that TCRdb kept. Clones are partly lost; checked studies trace under half to an unresolved V gene and leave the rest unexplained. The sample data list about 190,000 clones, and roughly 77% of these were observed just once. The ten largest clones capture 3% to 4% of the sample. Sequencing input: PBMCs. All receptors come from a woman aged 30 to 39 in good health and CMV-seropositive.

Here the CDR3 reads CASSASTVITEAFF. CDR3 DNA: TGTGCCAGCAGTGCATCGACAGTGATCACTGAAGCTTTCTTT. This chain joins TRBV6-1 and TRBJ1-1, with D perhaps TRBD1 (5 bases). There are 14 residues in the CDR3. The germline V gene has CDR1 MNHNS and CDR2 SASEGT. V gave up 4 bases and J gave up 4 bases, with 13 bases separating them.

The rearrangement uses TRBV27 and TRBJ2-7, with D perhaps TRBD2 (5 bases). Germline V CDR1 and CDR2: MNHEY, SMNVEV (reference sequence). The CDR3 runs 13 residues. V lost 3 bases and J 2 bases, leaving 8 bases between the germline ends. The CDR3 nucleotides are TGTGCCAGCAGTTTTCGGGGAACCTACGAGCAGTACTTC. Its translation is CASSFRGTYEQYF.

The J gene is TRBJ2-2, the V gene TRBV7-9, with TRBD2 matching over 9 bases. The germline V gene encodes CDR1 SEHNR and CDR2 FQNEAQ (reference sequence). CDR3 size: 14 residues. Trimming cost V 3 bases and J 7 bases; bases outside gene matches: 3. The CDR3: CASSFELAGGELFF. For the CDR3, the DNA is TGTGCCAGCAGCTTTGAACTAGCGGGCGGGGAGCTGTTTTTT.

V gene TRBV7-9 combines with J gene TRBJ2-5; tentatively, D is TRBD1 (5 bases). The CDR3 extends over 13 amino acids. V lost 4 bases, J lost 4 bases, and 10 bases lay in between. CDR1 is SEHNR, CDR2 FQNEAQ, per germline (reference sequence). CDR3 in amino acids: CASSWQGGETQYF. CDR3 coding DNA: TGTGCCAGCAGCTGGCAGGGTGGAGAGACCCAGTACTTC.

This clone came up once. The V call is TRBV5-1, the J call TRBJ2-3; TRBD2 aligns across 10 bases. The ends lost 4 bases at V and 4 bases at J; junction bases unmatched: 27. Per the germline V gene, CDR1 is SGHRS and CDR2 is YFSETQ. The CDR3 spans 22 residues. CDR3 coding DNA: TGCGCCAGCAGCCGCTTCGACTACGGGACTAGCGCGAACATCGTTGGCTCAGATACGCAGTATTTT. Its translation: CASSRFDYGTSANIVGSDTQYF.

This chain links TRBV4-2 with TRBJ1-5; D unresolved. Trimming took off 1 base at V and 2 bases at J, with 9 bases between the two ends. The germline V gene has CDR1 LGHNA and CDR2 YNFKEQ. The CDR3 runs 15 residues. Here the CDR3 DNA reads TGTGCCAGCAGCCAAGTTTTGGCTGGCAATCAGCCCCAGCATTTT. Translation gives CASSQVLAGNQPQHF.

There are a few counts of this clone. The genes are TRBV7-9 and TRBJ1-1; D gene ambiguous. This CDR3 contains 13 residues. Germline loops: CDR1 SEHNR, CDR2 FQNEAQ (reference sequence). With 5 bases removed from V and 6 bases from J, the gap between germline ends came to 13 bases. The CDR3 is CASSPMEGAEAFF. CDR3 coding DNA: TGTGCCAGCAGCCCCATGGAGGGAGCTGAAGCTTTCTTT.

The chain links TRBV18 to TRBJ1-2, with 12 bases fitting TRBD1. The CDR3 has 17 residues. V shed 4 bases and J 0 bases; nucleotides not matched to a gene: 6. The V gene's germline CDR1 is KGHSH and CDR2 LQKENI. The CDR3 reads CASSLLGDRGPNYGYTF. In DNA, the CDR3 is TGTGCCAGCTCACTACTCGGGGACAGGGGGCCTAACTATGGCTACACCTTC.

The chain combines TRBV5-1 with TRBJ2-5; tentative D call: TRBD1 (5 bases). The J call is in doubt because the DNA end fits TRBJ2-7 better. CDR3 size: 13 residues. CDR1 and CDR2 from the germline V gene are SGHRS and YFSETQ. CDR3 DNA: TGCGCCAGCAGAGAGACAGTGGCCTACGAGCAGTACTTC. Amino acids: CASRETVAYEQYF.

J is TRBJ2-1 and V is TRBV6-6; TRBD2 might be the D (5 bases). Deletions cut 2 bases from V and 0 bases from J, with 11 bases between. From germline, CDR1 is MNHNY and CDR2 SVGAGI (reference sequence). The CDR3 sequence is 16 residues long. The CDR3 DNA follows: TGTGCCAGCAGTTACGAGGGAAGGAGCTCCTACAATGAGCAGTTCTTC. Translating gives CASSYEGRSSYNEQFF.

V gene TRBV6-5 combines with J gene TRBJ2-3, with TRBD1 identical over 8 bases. Germline CDR1 MNHEY, CDR2 SVGAGI. The J segment lost 4 bases and the V segment lost 0 bases, leaving 6 bases of the junction unmatched. The CDR3 runs 16 residues. The CDR3: CASSYSRTGSPDTQYF. The CDR3 nucleotides read TGTGCCAGCAGTTACTCGAGGACAGGGTCGCCAGATACGCAGTATTTT.

The chain employs TRBV7-2 and TRBJ1-5; possible D gene TRBD1, 5 bases. Germline V CDR1 and CDR2: SGHTA, FQGNSA. Trimming removed 4 bases at V and 0 bases at J, with 10 bases between. CDR3 length: 15 amino acids. CDR3 loop: CASSSRGGSNQPQHF. CDR3 nucleotides: TGTGCCAGCAGCTCGCGGGGGGGTAGCAATCAGCCCCAGCATTTT. The full variable domain, its missing parts supplied by reference TRBV7-2 and TRBJ1-5, is GAGVSQSPSNKVTEKGKDVELRCDPISGHTALYWYRQSLGQGLEFLIYFQGNSAPDKSGLPSDRFSAERTGGSVSTLTIQRTQQEDSAVYLCASSSRGGSNQPQHFGDGTRLSIL.

This clone was found a few times. The chain couples TRBV27 to TRBJ1-2; 8 bases agree with TRBD1. The CDR3 extends over 12 amino acids. Germline V gene lookup returns CDR1 MNHEY and CDR2 SMNVEV (reference sequence). Trimming removed 7 bases from V and 8 bases from J; junction bases left unmatched: 6. As DNA, the CDR3 is TGTGCCAGCATCAGGACAGGGTGCGGCTACACCTTC. This gives the protein CASIRTGCGYTF.

The genes are TRBV6-5 and TRBJ2-7; D unresolved. The V and J ends lost 8 bases and 2 bases respectively, with 16 bases between them. Germline CDR1 reads MNHEY; CDR2 reads SVGAGI. The CDR3 is made up of 14 amino acids. For the CDR3, the DNA is TGTGCCAGCCTCTCTTCCGGGTGGCCCTACGAGCAGTACTTC. Translating it yields CASLSSGWPYEQYF.

This chain links TRBV7-2 with TRBJ2-3; 7 nucleotides align to TRBD2. This CDR3 is 15 amino acids long. Unmatched junction bases numbered 10, after V lost 5 bases and J lost 5 bases. CDR1 is SGHTA, CDR2 FQGNSA, per germline. The CDR3 DNA is TGTGCCAGCAGCCTCGGGAGGCCCCTCGGAGATACGCAGTATTTT. Its translation is CASSLGRPLGDTQYF.

This chain links TRBV18 with TRBJ1-2; 9 bases agree with TRBD1. Germline lookup yields CDR1 KGHSH and CDR2 LQKENI. CDR3 length equals 15 residues. The V segment lost 3 bases and the J segment 3 bases; nucleotides outside the gene matches: 5. The DNA for the CDR3 is TGTGCCAGCTCACCCGGGACAGGGAAGGACTATGGCTACACCTTC. Encoded protein: CASSPGTGKDYGYTF.

This chain uses TRBV7-6 with TRBJ1-4; TRBD1 agrees at 10 bases. Germline CDR1 reads SGHVS; CDR2 reads FNYEAQ. This CDR3 contains 16 residues. After removal of 3 bases from V and 5 bases from J, the junction contained 6 bases not matched to a gene. The CDR3 is CASSFGQGGKNEKLFF. The CDR3 DNA reads TGTGCCAGCAGCTTCGGACAGGGGGGGAAAAATGAAAAACTGTTTTTT.

The chain uses TRBV5-4 and TRBJ2-7; 8 bases line up with TRBD1. Germline V lookup: CDR1 SGHNT, CDR2 YYREEE (reference sequence). The CDR3 consists of 13 residues. The ends lost 4 bases at V and 6 bases at J; junction bases unmatched: 6. The CDR3 DNA sequence: TGTGCCAGCAGCCGGGACAGGTCAGGCGAGCAGTACTTC. Protein product: CASSRDRSGEQYF.

This clone appeared once. The chain uses TRBV10-2 and TRBJ2-1, with 11 bases matching TRBD1. The CDR3 extends over 15 amino acids. Germline CDR1 and CDR2: WSHSY and SAAADI. Trimming took 7 bases from V and 5 from J; bases not matched to a gene: 7. The CDR3 protein is CASTQRGQGDNEQFF. The DNA for the CDR3 is TGCGCCAGCACCCAGAGGGGACAGGGGGACAATGAGCAGTTCTTC.

V usage is TRBV27 and J usage is TRBJ2-1; 10 bases line up with TRBD2. CDR1 is MNHEY, CDR2 SMNVEV, per germline (reference sequence). The CDR3 has 15 amino acids. V lost 0 bases to trimming and J lost 7 bases; unmatched junction nucleotides: 3. The CDR3 loop is CASSLSSGRANEQFF. CDR3 in DNA: TGTGCCAGCAGTTTATCAAGCGGGAGGGCAAATGAGCAGTTCTTC.

This clone has just a few counts. The chain carries TRBV19 and TRBJ1-5; the D is unclear. V was shortened by 6 bases and J by 4 bases, with 10 bases between the two germline ends. CDR3 length: 13 residues. CDR1 and CDR2 from the germline V gene are LNHDA and SQIVND (reference sequence). The CDR3 protein is CASREGQNQPQHF. CDR3 coding DNA: TGTGCCAGTAGGGAGGGCCAAAATCAGCCCCAGCATTTT.

The chain has TRBV19 and TRBJ2-5; 11 positions agree with TRBD1. The V gene end was trimmed by 5 bases and the J gene end by 3 bases; junction bases not matched to a gene: 5. The germline CDR1 and CDR2 sequences are LNHDA and SQIVND (reference sequence). The CDR3 extends over 15 amino acids. CDR3 protein: CASSPGTGGKETQYF. The CDR3 DNA reads as TGTGCCAGTAGTCCCGGGACAGGGGGGAAAGAGACCCAGTACTTC.

As regards this clone: One junction end disagrees with the germline gene, perhaps due to a read error. V usage is TRBV7-9 and J usage is TRBJ2-1, with a weak D call TRBD2 (7 bases). The CDR3 totals 19 residues. Germline V CDR1 and CDR2: SEHNR, FQNEAQ (reference sequence). The CDR3: CSSSNRGTGGTIKGGEQFF. CDR3 coding DNA: TGTTCCAGCAGCAATCGGGGAACCGGTGGGACTATTAAAGGGGGTGAGCAGTTCTTC.

The rearrangement joins TRBV9 to TRBJ2-1, with 9 bases aligning to TRBD2. This CDR3 comprises 15 residues. V was clipped by 0 bases and J by 9 bases; unmatched bases: 7. Germline V gives CDR1 SGDLS, CDR2 YYNGEE. The CDR3 nucleotides are TGTGCCAGCAGCGTAGGGACTAGCGATATTACTGAGCAGTTCTTC. Translation gives CASSVGTSDITEQFF.